A single T cell receptor beta chain is shown here with its context. Its antigen is currently unknown. V dropped 5 bases and J dropped 2 bases, with 6 bases sitting between them. CDR1 is MDHEN and CDR2 is SYDVKM in the germline V gene. This CDR3 has 12 amino acids. These data originate in a study of cytomegalovirus exposure and HLA in healthy donors. Study results and limitations: The study dropped some indistinguishable V segments, TRBV6-2 and TRBV6-3 among them. As was reported, the HLA-A and HLA-B alleles of most subjects were accurately predicted from TCR beta sequences. A later analysis found most CMV-associated TCR beta chains apparently HLA-restricted.

60 Vbeta and 13 Jbeta primers were used in PCR. Methods used by the authors: In a later analysis, the count reached 75 million to 90 million unique TCR beta chains, with roughly 9.9 million shared. Sequenced by immunoSEQ multiplex PCR; TCRdb stores in-frame clones only, minus some. That table gives V, J and clone size, and the DNA gave D and trimming. The table has 120,000 to 150,000 clones, 64% seen once. This TCR derives from a young woman in good health and CMV-seropositive. The chain is built from TRBV28 and TRBJ2-5; D uncertain. What was sequenced was PBMCs. Here the CDR3 DNA reads TGTGCCAGCAGTGTACGGCAAGAGACCCAGTACTTC. This codes for CASSVRQETQYF.